These 4 T cell receptor beta chains came from one sample sequenced in a study of control samples from healthy donors and cancer patients. The repertoire was sequenced with immunoSEQ multiplex PCR; TCRdb's copy has only in-frame clones and lacks some. The sample records around 59,000 clones, roughly 90% being singletons. The source material was PBMCs. These receptors were obtained from a man between 40 and 49 years old with colorectal cancer.

The J gene is TRBJ1-2, the V gene TRBV11-2; D is unclear. The CDR3 has 15 residues. Germline loops: CDR1 SGHAT, CDR2 FQNNGV. V was trimmed by 5 bases and J by 0 bases, leaving 13 bases between them. CDR3 DNA: TGTGCCAGCAGCCCGCAAAGGTCCTCTAACTATGGCTACACCTTC. Amino acids: CASSPQRSSNYGYTF.

The rearrangement uses TRBV18 and TRBJ1-2; D gene uncertain. Germline-derived CDR1 and CDR2 are KGHSH and LQKENI. This CDR3 is built from 13 residues. Trimming removed 3 bases at V and 2 bases at J, with 7 bases between. The CDR3 DNA sequence: TGTGCCAGCTCACCTTTTCGAAACTATGGCTACACCTTC. It is translated as CASSPFRNYGYTF.

In DNA form, the CDR3 reads TGTGCCAGCAGTGAGTGGGGGGCGAGTCAGACTGAAGCTTTCTTT. Its protein product is CASSEWGASQTEAFF. The chain has TRBV2 and TRBJ1-1; D is possibly TRBD1 (6 bases). Per germline, CDR1 SNHLY and CDR2 FYNNEI. The CDR3 contains 15 residues. V lost 3 bases and J lost 5, with 16 bases in between.

This rearrangement joins TRBV7-9 to TRBJ1-6; D not resolved. The CDR3 extends over 12 amino acids. The V and J ends lost 1 base and 10 bases respectively, with 5 bases between them. CDR1 and CDR2 from the germline V gene are SEHNR and FQNEAQ (reference sequence). The CDR3 loop reads CASSLGPSPLHF. In nucleotides, the CDR3 is TGTGCCAGCAGCTTAGGTCCCTCACCCCTCCACTTT.